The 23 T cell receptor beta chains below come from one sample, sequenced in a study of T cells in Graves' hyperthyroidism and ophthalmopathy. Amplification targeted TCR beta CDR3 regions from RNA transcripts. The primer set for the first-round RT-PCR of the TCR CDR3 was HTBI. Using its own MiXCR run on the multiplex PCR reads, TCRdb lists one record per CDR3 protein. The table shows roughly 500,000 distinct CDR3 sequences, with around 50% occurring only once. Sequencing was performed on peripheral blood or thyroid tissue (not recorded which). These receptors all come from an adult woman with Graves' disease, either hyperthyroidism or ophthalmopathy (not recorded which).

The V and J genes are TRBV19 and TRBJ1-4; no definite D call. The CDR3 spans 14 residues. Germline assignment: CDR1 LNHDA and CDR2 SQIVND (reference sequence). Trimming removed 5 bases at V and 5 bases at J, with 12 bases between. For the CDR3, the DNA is TGTGCCAGTAGTTCGGCCCTAGGGAATGAAAAACTGTTTTTT. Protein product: CASSSALGNEKLFF.

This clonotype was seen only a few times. CDR3 sequence (DNA): TGTGCCAGCGGGGGAGGGGGCAACACTGAAGCTTTCTTT. Protein sequence: CASGGGGNTEAFF. The chain has TRBV2 and TRBJ1-1; 7 bases agree with TRBD1. V lost 8 bases to trimming and J lost 2 bases; unmatched junction nucleotides: 5. CDR3 size: 13 residues. CDR1 is SNHLY and CDR2 is FYNNEI in the germline V gene.

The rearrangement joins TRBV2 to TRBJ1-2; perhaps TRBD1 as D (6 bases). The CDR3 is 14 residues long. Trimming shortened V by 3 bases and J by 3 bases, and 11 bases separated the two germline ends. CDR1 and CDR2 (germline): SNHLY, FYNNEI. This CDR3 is CASSDQGRDYGYTF. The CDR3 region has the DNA TGTGCCAGCAGTGACCAGGGGAGGGACTATGGCTACACCTTC.

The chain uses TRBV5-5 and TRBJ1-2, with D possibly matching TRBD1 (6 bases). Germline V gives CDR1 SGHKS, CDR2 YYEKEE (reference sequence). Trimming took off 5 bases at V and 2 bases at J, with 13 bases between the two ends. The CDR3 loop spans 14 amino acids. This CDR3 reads CASRSGTPNYGYTF. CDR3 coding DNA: TGTGCCAGCAGGTCAGGGACACCGAACTATGGCTACACCTTC.

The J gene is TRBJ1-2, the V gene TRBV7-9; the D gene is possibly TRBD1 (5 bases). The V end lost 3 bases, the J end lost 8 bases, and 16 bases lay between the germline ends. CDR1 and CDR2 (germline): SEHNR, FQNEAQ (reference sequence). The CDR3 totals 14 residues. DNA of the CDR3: TGTGCCAGCAGCTTGGGGGGATTTTCGGTCGGCTACACCTTC. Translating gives CASSLGGFSVGYTF.

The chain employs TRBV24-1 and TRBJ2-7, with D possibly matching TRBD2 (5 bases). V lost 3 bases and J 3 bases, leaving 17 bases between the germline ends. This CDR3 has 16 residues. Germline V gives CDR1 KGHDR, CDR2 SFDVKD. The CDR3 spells CATSDAASLLHYEQYF. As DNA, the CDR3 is TGTGCCACCAGTGATGCTGCTAGCTTACTACACTACGAGCAGTACTTC.

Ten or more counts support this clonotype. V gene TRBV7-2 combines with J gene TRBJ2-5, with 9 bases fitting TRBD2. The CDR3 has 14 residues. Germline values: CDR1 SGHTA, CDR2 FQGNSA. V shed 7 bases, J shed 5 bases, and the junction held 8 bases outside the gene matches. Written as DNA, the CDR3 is TGTGCCAGCACAAGCGGGACTAGCAGGGAGACCCAGTACTTC. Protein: CASTSGTSRETQYF. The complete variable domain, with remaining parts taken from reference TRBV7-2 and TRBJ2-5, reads GAGVSQSPSNKVTEKGKDVELRCDPISGHTALYWYRQSLGQGLEFLIYFQGNSAPDKSGLPSDRFSAERTGGSVSTLTIQRTQQEDSAVYLCASTSGTSRETQYFGPGTRLLVL.

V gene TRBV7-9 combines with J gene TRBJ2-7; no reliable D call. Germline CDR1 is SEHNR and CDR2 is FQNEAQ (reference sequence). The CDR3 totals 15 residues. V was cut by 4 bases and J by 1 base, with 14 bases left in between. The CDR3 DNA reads TGTGCCAGCAGCTCCCTCAATACGGGTTCCTACGAGCAGTACTTC. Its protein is CASSSLNTGSYEQYF.

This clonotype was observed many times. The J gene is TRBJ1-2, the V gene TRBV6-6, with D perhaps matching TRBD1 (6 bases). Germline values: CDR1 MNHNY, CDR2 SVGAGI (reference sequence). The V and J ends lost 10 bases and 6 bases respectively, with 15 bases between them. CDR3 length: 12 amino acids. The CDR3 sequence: CATRGGQDGYTF. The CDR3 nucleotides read TGTGCCACCCGAGGGGGGCAGGATGGCTACACCTTC.

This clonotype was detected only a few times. The CDR3 DNA reads TGTGCCACCAGCAGAGATCTGGGCTCTGGAAACACCATATATTTT. Protein: CATSRDLGSGNTIYF. V gene TRBV15 combines with J gene TRBJ1-3, with D unclear. From germline, CDR1 is LNHNV and CDR2 YYDKDF (reference sequence). This CDR3 spans 15 amino acids. The ends were cut back, 0 bases at V and 0 bases at J, with 6 bases in the middle.

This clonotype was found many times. CDR3 region: CASRTLSGANVLTF. CDR3 nucleotides: TGTGCCAGTCGGACCCTCTCTGGGGCCAACGTCCTGACTTTC. The rearrangement links TRBV7-9 to TRBJ2-6; the D is unclear. CDR1 is SEHNR, CDR2 FQNEAQ, per germline (reference sequence). The CDR3 is made up of 14 amino acids. V lost 9 bases and J 0 bases, leaving 9 bases between the germline ends.

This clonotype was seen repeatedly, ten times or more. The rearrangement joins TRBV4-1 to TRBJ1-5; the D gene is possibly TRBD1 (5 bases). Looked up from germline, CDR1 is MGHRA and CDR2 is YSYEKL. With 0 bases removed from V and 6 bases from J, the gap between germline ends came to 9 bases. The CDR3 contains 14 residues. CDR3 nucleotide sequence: TGCGCCAGCAGCCAAGAGGGGGAGCGTCAGCCCCAGCATTTT. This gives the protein CASSQEGERQPQHF.

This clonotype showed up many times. In DNA form, the CDR3 reads TGCAGCGCGCGAACAGGGTACGAGCAGTACTTC. It specifies CSARTGYEQYF. V usage is TRBV20-1 and J usage is TRBJ2-7; possibly TRBD1 for D (6 bases). This CDR3 is 11 amino acids long. Germline CDR1 reads DFQATT; CDR2 reads SNEGSKA (reference sequence).

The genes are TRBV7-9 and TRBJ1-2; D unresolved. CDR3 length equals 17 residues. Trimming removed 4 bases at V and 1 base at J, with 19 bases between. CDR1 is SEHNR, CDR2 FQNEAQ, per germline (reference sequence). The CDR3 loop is CASSSPPAPPDNYGYTF. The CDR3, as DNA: TGTGCCAGCAGCTCCCCCCCCGCCCCGCCTGATAACTATGGCTACACCTTC.

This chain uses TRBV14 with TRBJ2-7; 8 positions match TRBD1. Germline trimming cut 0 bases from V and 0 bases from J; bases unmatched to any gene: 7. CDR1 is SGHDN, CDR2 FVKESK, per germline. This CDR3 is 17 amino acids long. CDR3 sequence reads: CASSQDLGQASSYEQYF. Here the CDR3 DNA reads TGTGCCAGCAGCCAAGATCTGGGACAGGCCAGCTCCTACGAGCAGTACTTC.

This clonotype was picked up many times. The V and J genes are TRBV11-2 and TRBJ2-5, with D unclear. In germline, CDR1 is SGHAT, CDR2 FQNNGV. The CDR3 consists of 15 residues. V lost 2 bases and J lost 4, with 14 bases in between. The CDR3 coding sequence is TGTGCCAGCAGCTTATTGGCCCAAAAATCAGAGACCCAGTACTTC. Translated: CASSLLAQKSETQYF. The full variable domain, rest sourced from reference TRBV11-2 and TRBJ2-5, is EAGVAQSPRYKIIEKRQSVAFWCNPISGHATLYWYQQILGQGPKLLIQFQNNGVVDDSQLPKDRFSAERLKGVDSTLKIQPAKLEDSAVYLCASSLLAQKSETQYFGPGTRLLVL.

The CDR3 DNA reads as TGTGCCAGCAGTTTGGGACCGGGACAGCCCAATCAGCCCCAGCATTTT. It yields the protein CASSLGPGQPNQPQHF. The V call is TRBV12-3 or TRBV12-4, the J call TRBJ1-5; TRBD1 aligns across 7 bases. The junction had 8 bases not matched to a gene; V was cut back by 3 bases and J by 3 bases. The CDR3 covers 16 residues.

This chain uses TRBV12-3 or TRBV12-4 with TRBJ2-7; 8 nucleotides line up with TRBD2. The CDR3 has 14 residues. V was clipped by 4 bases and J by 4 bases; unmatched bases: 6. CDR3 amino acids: CASSSEGLGYEQYF. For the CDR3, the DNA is TGTGCCAGCAGTTCCGAGGGACTAGGGTACGAGCAGTACTTC.

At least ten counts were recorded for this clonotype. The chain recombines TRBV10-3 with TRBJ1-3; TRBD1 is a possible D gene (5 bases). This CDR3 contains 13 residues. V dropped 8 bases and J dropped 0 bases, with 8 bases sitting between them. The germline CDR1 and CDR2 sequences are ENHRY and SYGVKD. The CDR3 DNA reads TGTGCCATCTCAGGGAACTCTGGAAACACCATATATTTT. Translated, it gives CAISGNSGNTIYF.

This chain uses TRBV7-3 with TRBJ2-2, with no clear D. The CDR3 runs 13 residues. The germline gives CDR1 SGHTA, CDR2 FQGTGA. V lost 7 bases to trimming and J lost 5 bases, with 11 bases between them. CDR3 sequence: CASTPQGTGELFF. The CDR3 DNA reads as TGTGCCAGCACCCCACAAGGGACCGGGGAGCTGTTTTTT.

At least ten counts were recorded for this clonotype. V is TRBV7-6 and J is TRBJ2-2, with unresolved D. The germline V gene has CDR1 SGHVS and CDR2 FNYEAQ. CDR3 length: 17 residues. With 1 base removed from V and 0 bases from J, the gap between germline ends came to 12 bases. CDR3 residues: CASSLEGGGANTGELFF. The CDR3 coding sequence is TGTGCCAGCAGCTTAGAAGGTGGCGGCGCGAACACCGGGGAGCTGTTTTTT.

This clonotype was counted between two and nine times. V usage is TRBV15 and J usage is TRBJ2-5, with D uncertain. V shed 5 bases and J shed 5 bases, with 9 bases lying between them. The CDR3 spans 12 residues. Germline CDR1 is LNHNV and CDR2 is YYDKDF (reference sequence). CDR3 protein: CATSPGLETQYF. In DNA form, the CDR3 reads TGTGCCACCAGCCCAGGTCTGGAGACCCAGTACTTC.

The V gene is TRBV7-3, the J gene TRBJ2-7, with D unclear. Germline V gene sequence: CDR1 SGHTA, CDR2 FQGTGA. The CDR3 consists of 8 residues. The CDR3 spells CASSLTAV. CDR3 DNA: TGTGCCAGCAGCTTAACGGCAGTG.